This TCR beta chain came from a study of T-cell memory formation after mild COVID-19. TCRdb reprocessed the 5' RACE reads via MiXCR and lists one record per CDR3 protein. The repertoire holds fewer than 250,000 distinct CDR3 sequences, with around 30% as singletons. Trimming stripped 1 base from V and 1 base from J, with 21 bases between. The germline CDR1 and CDR2 sequences are SGHRS and YFSETQ. The CDR3 loop spans 18 amino acids. The chain carries TRBV5-1 and TRBJ2-7, with D possibly TRBD1 on 6 matching bases. The sequence came from an adult woman who had mild COVID-19 (a few samples of this study predate the infection). Cell type and time point are not known. The sequencing sample was made of PBMCs or a T cell subset sorted from them (not recorded which). The CDR3 DNA sequence: TGCGCCAGCAGCTTGTCTTCGAGTGGACAGCGAAGTTCCTACGAGCAGTACTTC. Protein product: CASSLSSSGQRSSYEQYF.